This is a list of T cell receptor beta chains from one sample in a study of blood T cell repertoires in COVID-19. The table came from immunoSEQ multiplex PCR; TCRdb's copy has only in-frame clones and leaves some out. The table lists about 160,000 clones, around four fifths of them singletons. Sample: PBMCs or T cells enriched from blood (not recorded which). Receptors originate from a woman aged 50 to 65 who had recovered from COVID-19. CDR3s include the opening cysteine and the closing phenylalanine or tryptophan. A D gene is named only where the DNA matches it firmly. Expanded clones are given a class, and other clones once, few, many or no size at all.

D gene: TRBD1
J gene: TRBJ1-2
clone size: NA
V gene: TRBV18
CDR3 DNA: TGTGCCAGCTCCCCCGGGACAGATTATGGCTACACCTTC
CDR3 protein: CASSPGTDYGYTF

D gene: TRBD1
J gene: TRBJ2-2
clone size: NA
V gene: TRBV27
CDR3 DNA: TGTGCCAGCAGTAGAGCCCAGGGGGCGAGAGGGACCGGGGAGCTGTTTTTT
CDR3 protein: CASSRAQGARGTGELFF

D gene: NA
J gene: TRBJ2-7
clone size: NA
V gene: TRBV24-1
CDR3 DNA: TGTGCCACCAGTGATGCCCGACACGGCGGGGTCTACGAGCAGTACTTC
CDR3 protein: CATSDARHGGVYEQYF

D gene: TRBD2
J gene: TRBJ2-3
clone size: NA
V gene: TRBV24-1
CDR3 DNA: TGTGCCACCAGTGATGGCGCGGTAGCGGGAAGTGGTACAGATACGCAGTATTTT
CDR3 protein: CATSDGAVAGSGTDTQYF

D gene: NA
J gene: TRBJ2-2
clone size: NA
V gene: TRBV24-1
CDR3 DNA: TGTGCCACCGGCAGGGGGGCCGGGGAGCTGTTTTTT
CDR3 protein: CATGRGAGELFF

D gene: NA
J gene: TRBJ1-3
clone size: NA
V gene: TRBV28
CDR3 DNA: TGTGCCAGCAGGTCGCAGGGAACTGGAAACACCATATATTTT
CDR3 protein: CASRSQGTGNTIYF

D gene: TRBD2
J gene: TRBJ2-3
clone size: few
V gene: TRBV6-2/TRBV6-3
CDR3 DNA: TGTGCCAGCAGCCAGACTAGCGGGGGAGGTGGTACGCAGTATTTT
CDR3 protein: CASSQTSGGGGTQYF

D gene: NA
J gene: TRBJ1-3
clone size: NA
V gene: TRBV18
CDR3 DNA: TGTGCCAGCTCAAGTGCCGACAGGAACCGAAACACCATATATTTT
CDR3 protein: CASSSADRNRNTIYF

D gene: NA
J gene: TRBJ1-1
clone size: NA
V gene: TRBV7-3
CDR3 DNA: TGTGCCAGCAGCTCGACAGGTCACACTGAAGCTTTCTTT
CDR3 protein: CASSSTGHTEAFF

D gene: TRBD2
J gene: TRBJ2-1
clone size: NA
V gene: TRBV19
CDR3 DNA: TGTGCCAGTAGTATATTTACTAGCGGAACCAACAATGAGCAGTTCTTC
CDR3 protein: CASSIFTSGTNNEQFF

D gene: TRBD2
J gene: TRBJ2-1
clone size: NA
V gene: TRBV5-4
CDR3 DNA: TGTGCCAGCAGCTTGGTAGTTTCGGCTAGCGGGGACAATGAGCAGTTCTTC
CDR3 protein: CASSLVVSASGDNEQFF

D gene: TRBD1
J gene: TRBJ2-3
clone size: NA
V gene: TRBV27
CDR3 DNA: TGTGCCAGCAGCTACAGGGGCCGCACAGATACGCAGTATTTT
CDR3 protein: CASSYRGRTDTQYF

D gene: TRBD1
J gene: TRBJ1-3
clone size: once
V gene: TRBV15
CDR3 DNA: TGTGCCACCAGCAGAGCAAGGGGGGAACAGGGGCGCGGAAACACCATATATTTT
CDR3 protein: CATSRARGEQGRGNTIYF

D gene: NA
J gene: TRBJ1-5
clone size: few
V gene: TRBV5-5
CDR3 DNA: TGTGCCAGCAGCTTGGGTGAGTTCCAGCCCCAGCATTTT
CDR3 protein: CASSLGEFQPQHF

D gene: TRBD1
J gene: TRBJ1-5
clone size: NA
V gene: TRBV6-5
CDR3 DNA: TGTGCCAGCAGTTCAGGACAGGGCTATCAGCCCCAGCATTTT
CDR3 protein: CASSSGQGYQPQHF

D gene: NA
J gene: TRBJ1-2
clone size: NA
V gene: TRBV5-6
CDR3 DNA: TGTGCCAGCAGCTATAGGACAGTGAGCTACACCTTC
CDR3 protein: CASSYRTVSYTF

D gene: TRBD2
J gene: TRBJ2-7
clone size: NA
V gene: TRBV24-1
CDR3 DNA: TGTGCCACCTCCCCTGCGGGGGGCGGGCTCGAGCAGTACTTC
CDR3 protein: CATSPAGGGLEQYF

D gene: NA
J gene: TRBJ1-2
clone size: NA
V gene: TRBV28
CDR3 DNA: TGTGCCAGCGGGCGCTTTAGGGGTAACTATGGCTACACCTTC
CDR3 protein: CASGRFRGNYGYTF

D gene: NA
J gene: TRBJ1-1
clone size: NA
V gene: TRBV12-3/TRBV12-4
CDR3 DNA: TGTGCCAGCACCCGGTCGATGAACACTGAAGCTTTCTTT
CDR3 protein: CASTRSMNTEAFF

D gene: TRBD2
J gene: TRBJ2-1
clone size: NA
V gene: TRBV7-6
CDR3 DNA: TGTGCCAGCAGCTTACGGATGGCTGGAGCGGGAGTAGTTGGCAATGAGCAGTTCTTC
CDR3 protein: CASSLRMAGAGVVGNEQFF

D gene: TRBD1
J gene: TRBJ2-7
clone size: NA
V gene: TRBV10-3
CDR3 DNA: TGTGCCATCAGTGGCCAGACAGGGGGCGCAGGAGAGCAGTACTTC
CDR3 protein: CAISGQTGGAGEQYF

D gene: NA
J gene: TRBJ1-4
clone size: NA
V gene: TRBV4-3
CDR3 DNA: TGCGCCAGCAGCCAAGAAATGGGGGGGAGGGGTGAAAAACTGTTTTTT
CDR3 protein: CASSQEMGGRGEKLFF

D gene: TRBD2
J gene: TRBJ2-7
clone size: once
V gene: TRBV2
CDR3 DNA: TGTGCCAGCAGTGAGGGACTAGTCCTTCCCTACGAGCAGTACTTC
CDR3 protein: CASSEGLVLPYEQYF

D gene: TRBD1
J gene: TRBJ2-5
clone size: NA
V gene: TRBV7-2
CDR3 DNA: TGTGCCAGCAGCCGCAGGACAGGACAAGAGACCCAGTACTTC
CDR3 protein: CASSRRTGQETQYF

D gene: NA
J gene: TRBJ1-3
clone size: NA
V gene: TRBV4-3
CDR3 DNA: TGCGCCAGCAGCCAACAAGGGGTGAGCTCTGGAAACACCATATATTTT
CDR3 protein: CASSQQGVSSGNTIYF

D gene: TRBD2
J gene: TRBJ2-3
clone size: NA
V gene: TRBV2
CDR3 DNA: TGTGCCAGCAGATCACTAGCGGGGAGCACAGATACGCAGTATTTT
CDR3 protein: CASRSLAGSTDTQYF

D gene: NA
J gene: TRBJ2-2
clone size: NA
V gene: TRBV20-1
CDR3 DNA: TGCAGTGCTAGAGAGGGGCGGGAGCTGTTTTTT
CDR3 protein: CSAREGRELFF

D gene: TRBD1
J gene: TRBJ2-5
clone size: few
V gene: TRBV20-1
CDR3 DNA: TGCAGTGCTAGTAGGGTGGACAGGATCCAAGAGACCCAGTACTTC
CDR3 protein: CSASRVDRIQETQYF

D gene: TRBD1
J gene: TRBJ1-2
clone size: NA
V gene: TRBV18
CDR3 DNA: TGTGCCAGCTCGTCTGGACAGGGACATGGCTACACCTTC
CDR3 protein: CASSSGQGHGYTF

D gene: NA
J gene: TRBJ2-7
clone size: many
V gene: TRBV5-1
CDR3 DNA: TGCGCCAGCAGCTTGCCGCGTGGACACATATCATACGAGCAGTACTTC
CDR3 protein: CASSLPRGHISYEQYF

D gene: TRBD1
J gene: TRBJ2-7
clone size: once
V gene: TRBV12-3/TRBV12-4
CDR3 DNA: TGTGCCAGCAGGCTACAGGGGGCCTACGAGCAGTACTTC
CDR3 protein: CASRLQGAYEQYF

D gene: NA
J gene: TRBJ2-1
clone size: NA
V gene: TRBV11-3
CDR3 DNA: TGTGCCAGCAGCTTAGGGCCACAAAATGAGCAGTTCTTC
CDR3 protein: CASSLGPQNEQFF

D gene: NA
J gene: TRBJ2-5
clone size: NA
V gene: TRBV15
CDR3 DNA: TGTGCCACCAGCAGAGTCCGTGGACAGGGAGGGGAGACCCAGTACTTC
CDR3 protein: CATSRVRGQGGETQYF

D gene: NA
J gene: TRBJ2-6
clone size: once
V gene: TRBV18
CDR3 DNA: TGTGCCAGCTCACCAGTTTACTCTGGGGCCAACGTCCTGACTTTC
CDR3 protein: CASSPVYSGANVLTF

D gene: NA
J gene: TRBJ1-1
clone size: NA
V gene: TRBV4-1
CDR3 DNA: TGCGCCAGCAGCCAAGGCCTACAGGGAAAGAACACTGAAGCTTTCTTT
CDR3 protein: CASSQGLQGKNTEAFF

D gene: NA
J gene: TRBJ2-5
clone size: NA
V gene: TRBV28
CDR3 DNA: TGTGCCAGCAGTTTGGGGGGTGCCATGAAGACCCAGTACTTC
CDR3 protein: CASSLGGAMKTQYF